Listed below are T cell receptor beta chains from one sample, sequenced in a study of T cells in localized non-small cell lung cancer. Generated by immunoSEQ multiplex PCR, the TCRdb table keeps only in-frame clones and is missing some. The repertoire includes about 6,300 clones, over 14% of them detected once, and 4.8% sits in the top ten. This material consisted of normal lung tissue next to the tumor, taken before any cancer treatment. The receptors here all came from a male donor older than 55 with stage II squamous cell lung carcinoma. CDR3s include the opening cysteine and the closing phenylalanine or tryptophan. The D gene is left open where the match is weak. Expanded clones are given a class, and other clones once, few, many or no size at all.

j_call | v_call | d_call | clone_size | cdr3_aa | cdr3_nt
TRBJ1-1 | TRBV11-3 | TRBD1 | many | CASSLAEGANTEAFF | TGTGCCAGCAGCTTGGCTGAGGGGGCGAACACTGAAGCTTTCTTT
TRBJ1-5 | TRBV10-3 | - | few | CAISEYSGQPQHF | TGTGCCATCAGTGAGTACAGCGGACAGCCCCAGCATTTT
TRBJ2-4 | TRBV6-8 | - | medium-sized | CASSPDQGNIQYF | TGTGCCAGCAGTCCGGATCAGGGAAACATTCAGTACTTC
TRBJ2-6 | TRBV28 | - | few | CASNWAGANVLTF | TGTGCCAGCAATTGGGCTGGGGCCAACGTCCTGACTTTC
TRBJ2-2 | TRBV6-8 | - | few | CASRSYANTGELFF | TGTGCCAGCAGGAGTTACGCGAACACCGGGGAGCTGTTTTTT
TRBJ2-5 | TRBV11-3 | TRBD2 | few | CASSPGTSGRPQETQYF | TGTGCCAGCAGCCCAGGGACTAGCGGGAGGCCACAAGAGACCCAGTACTTC
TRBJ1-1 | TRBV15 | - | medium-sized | CATSRDIAENTEAFF | TGTGCCACCAGCAGAGATATCGCAGAGAACACTGAAGCTTTCTTT
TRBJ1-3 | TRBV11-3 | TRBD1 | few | CASSEQGFRSGNTIYF | TGTGCCAGCAGCGAACAGGGGTTCCGCTCTGGAAACACCATATATTTT
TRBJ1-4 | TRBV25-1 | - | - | CASSDHRVRGEKLFF | TGTGCCAGCAGTGACCACAGGGTTAGGGGTGAAAAACTGTTTTTT
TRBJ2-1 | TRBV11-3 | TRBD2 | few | CASSEGLAANEQFF | TGTGCCAGCAGCGAGGGACTAGCCGCCAATGAGCAGTTCTTC
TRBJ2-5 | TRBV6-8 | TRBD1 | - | CASSSPGGPKETQYF | TGTGCCAGCAGTTCCCCAGGGGGCCCTAAAGAGACCCAGTACTTC
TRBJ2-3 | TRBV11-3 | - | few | CASSSHPGGCTDTQYF | TGTGCCAGCAGCTCCCATCCCGGCGGCTGCACAGATACGCAGTATTTT
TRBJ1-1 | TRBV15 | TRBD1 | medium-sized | CATSRGNTGGTEAFF | TGTGCCACCAGCAGAGGAAACACAGGGGGCACTGAAGCTTTCTTT
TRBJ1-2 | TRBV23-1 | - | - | CASSRTGGYGYTF | TGCGCCAGCAGCCGGACGGGAGGCTATGGCTACACCTTC
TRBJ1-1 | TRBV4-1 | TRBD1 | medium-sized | CASSQESTGVNTEAFF | TGCGCCAGCAGCCAAGAATCGACAGGGGTGAACACTGAAGCTTTCTTT
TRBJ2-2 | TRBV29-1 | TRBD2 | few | CSARGGLAPDTGELFF | TGCAGCGCCCGAGGGGGACTAGCTCCGGACACCGGGGAGCTGTTTTTT
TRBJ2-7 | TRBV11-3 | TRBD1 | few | CASSITSGTVYEQYF | TGTGCCAGCAGCATTACCTCCGGGACAGTCTACGAGCAGTACTTC
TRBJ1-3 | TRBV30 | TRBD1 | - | CAWSADRAAGNTIYF | TGTGCCTGGAGTGCAGACAGGGCGGCTGGAAACACCATATATTTT
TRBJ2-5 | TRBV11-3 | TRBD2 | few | CASSISGRAETQYF | TGTGCCAGCAGCATATCTGGGAGGGCGGAGACCCAGTACTTC
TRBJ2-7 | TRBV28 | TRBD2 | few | CASSLLAGGPLGEQYF | TGTGCCAGCAGTTTACTAGCGGGAGGGCCCCTGGGCGAGCAGTACTTC
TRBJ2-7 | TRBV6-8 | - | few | CASSYGLRGAAAEQYF | TGTGCCAGCAGTTACGGGCTAAGGGGCGCCGCCGCCGAGCAGTACTTC
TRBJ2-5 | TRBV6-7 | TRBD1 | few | CASSKSTGRETQYF | TGTGCCAGCAGTAAATCGACAGGGCGGGAGACCCAGTACTTC
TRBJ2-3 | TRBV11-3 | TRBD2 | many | CASSFRLAGGADTQYF | TGTGCCAGCAGCTTCCGACTAGCGGGAGGAGCAGATACGCAGTATTTT
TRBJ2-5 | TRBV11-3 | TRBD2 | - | CASSSVSGGASETQYF | TGTGCCAGCAGCTCAGTTAGCGGGGGGGCCTCAGAGACCCAGTACTTC
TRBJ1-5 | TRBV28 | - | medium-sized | CASDTGQKNQPQHF | TGTGCCAGCGATACTGGACAGAAGAATCAGCCCCAGCATTTT
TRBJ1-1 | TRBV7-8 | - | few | CASSTDRFTEAFF | TGTGCCAGCAGCACAGACAGGTTTACTGAAGCTTTCTTT
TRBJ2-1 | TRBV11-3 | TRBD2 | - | CASSSSGGAGSEQFF | TGTGCCAGCAGCTCTAGCGGGGGGGCCGGCAGTGAGCAGTTCTTC
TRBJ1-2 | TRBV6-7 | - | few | CASSHKEGYTF | TGTGCCAGCAGTCACAAAGAGGGCTACACCTTC
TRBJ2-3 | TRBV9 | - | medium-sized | CASSEVVGVDTQYF | TGTGCCAGCAGCGAGGTGGTGGGGGTAGATACGCAGTATTTT
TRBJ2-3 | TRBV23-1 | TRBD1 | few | CASSQLCSGTGVTDTQYF | TGCGCCAGCAGTCAATTGTGTTCGGGGACAGGGGTCACAGATACGCAGTATTTT
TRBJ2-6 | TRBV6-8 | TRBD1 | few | CASIRDRGPTGANVLTF | TGTGCCAGCATCCGGGACAGGGGGCCCACTGGGGCCAACGTCCTGACTTTC
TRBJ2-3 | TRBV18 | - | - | CASSPAFSTDTQYF | TGTGCCAGCTCACCGGCCTTTAGCACAGATACGCAGTATTTT
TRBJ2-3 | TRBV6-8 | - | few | CASSGEASSTDTQYF | TGTGCCAGCAGTGGGGAGGCTTCTAGCACAGATACGCAGTATTTT
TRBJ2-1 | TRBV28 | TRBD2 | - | CAASGGGDWMEKFF | TGTGCCGCTTCGGGAGGGGGGGACTGGATGGAGAAGTTCTTC
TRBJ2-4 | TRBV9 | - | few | CASSVEDNIQYF | TGTGCCAGCAGCGTAGAGGACAACATTCAGTACTTC
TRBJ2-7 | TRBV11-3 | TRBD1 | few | CASSPRGQGYEQYF | TGTGCCAGCAGCCCCCGGGGACAGGGCTACGAGCAGTACTTC
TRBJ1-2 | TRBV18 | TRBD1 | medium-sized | CASSPRTGGSDGYTF | TGTGCCAGCTCCCCCAGGACAGGGGGTTCGGATGGCTACACCTTC
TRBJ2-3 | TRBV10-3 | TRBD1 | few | CAIRQGEGTDTQYF | TGTGCCATCAGACAGGGGGAGGGCACAGATACGCAGTATTTT
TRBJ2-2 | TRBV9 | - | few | CASSDLASNTGELFF | TGTGCCAGCAGCGATTTAGCGTCGAACACCGGGGAGCTGTTTTTT
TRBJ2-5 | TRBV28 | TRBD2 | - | CASSSLAGAGHF | TGTGCCAGCAGCTCCTTAGCGGGAGCCGGCCACTTC
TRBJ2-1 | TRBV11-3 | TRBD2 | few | CASSLDSGSYNEQFF | TGTGCCAGCAGCTTAGATAGCGGGAGCTACAATGAGCAGTTCTTC
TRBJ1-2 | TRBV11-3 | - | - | CASSSYSFDLGYTF | TGTGCCAGCAGCTCGTACAGTTTTGATCTTGGCTACACCTTC